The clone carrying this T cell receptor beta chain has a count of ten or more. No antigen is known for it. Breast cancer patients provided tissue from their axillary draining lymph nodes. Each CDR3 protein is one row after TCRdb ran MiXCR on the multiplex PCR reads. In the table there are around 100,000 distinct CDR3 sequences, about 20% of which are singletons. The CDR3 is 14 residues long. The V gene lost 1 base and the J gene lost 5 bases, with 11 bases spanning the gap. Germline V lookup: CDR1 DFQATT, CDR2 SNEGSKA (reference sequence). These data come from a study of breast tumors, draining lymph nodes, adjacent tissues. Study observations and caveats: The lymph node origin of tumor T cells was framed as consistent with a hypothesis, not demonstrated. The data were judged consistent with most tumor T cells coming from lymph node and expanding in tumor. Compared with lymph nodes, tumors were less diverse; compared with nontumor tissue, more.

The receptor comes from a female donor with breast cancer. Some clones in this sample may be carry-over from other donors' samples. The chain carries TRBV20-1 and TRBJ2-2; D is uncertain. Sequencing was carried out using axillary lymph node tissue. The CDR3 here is CSARVVDETGELFF. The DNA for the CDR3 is TGCAGTGCTAGAGTGGTAGACGAGACCGGGGAGCTGTTTTTT.